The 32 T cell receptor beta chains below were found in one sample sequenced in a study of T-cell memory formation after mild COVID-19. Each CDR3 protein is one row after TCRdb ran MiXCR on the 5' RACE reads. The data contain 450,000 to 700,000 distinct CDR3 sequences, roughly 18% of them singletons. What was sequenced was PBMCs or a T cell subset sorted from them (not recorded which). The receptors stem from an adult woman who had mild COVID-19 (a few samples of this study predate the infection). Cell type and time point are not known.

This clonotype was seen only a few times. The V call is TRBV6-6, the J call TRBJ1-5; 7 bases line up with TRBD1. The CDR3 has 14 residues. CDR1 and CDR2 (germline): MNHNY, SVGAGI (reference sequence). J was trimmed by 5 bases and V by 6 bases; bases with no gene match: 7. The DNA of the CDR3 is TGTGCCAGCAGATCCGGACAGGTGGATCAGCCCCAGCATTTT. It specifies CASRSGQVDQPQHF.

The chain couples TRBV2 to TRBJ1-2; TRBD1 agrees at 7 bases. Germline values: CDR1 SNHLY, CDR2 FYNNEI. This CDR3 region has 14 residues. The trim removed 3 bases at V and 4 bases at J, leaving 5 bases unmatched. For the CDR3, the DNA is TGTGCCAGCAGTGATCAGGGGGAGATCTATGGCTACACCTTC. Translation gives CASSDQGEIYGYTF.

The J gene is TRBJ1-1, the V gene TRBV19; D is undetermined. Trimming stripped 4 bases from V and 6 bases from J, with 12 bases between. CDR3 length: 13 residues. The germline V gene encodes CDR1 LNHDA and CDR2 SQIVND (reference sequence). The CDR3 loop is CASSKNGIAEAFF. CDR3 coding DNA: TGTGCCAGTAGTAAGAACGGGATAGCTGAAGCTTTCTTT.

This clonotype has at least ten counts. CDR3 loop: CASSSIRGDATNEKLFF. Here the CDR3 DNA reads TGTGCCAGCAGCTCAATCAGGGGCGATGCAACTAATGAAAAACTGTTTTTT. V gene TRBV7-9 combines with J gene TRBJ1-4, with D tentatively TRBD1 (6 bases). Trimming took off 4 bases at V and 0 bases at J, with 15 bases between the two ends. Germline CDR1 and CDR2: SEHNR and FQNEAQ (reference sequence). The CDR3 runs to 17 residues.

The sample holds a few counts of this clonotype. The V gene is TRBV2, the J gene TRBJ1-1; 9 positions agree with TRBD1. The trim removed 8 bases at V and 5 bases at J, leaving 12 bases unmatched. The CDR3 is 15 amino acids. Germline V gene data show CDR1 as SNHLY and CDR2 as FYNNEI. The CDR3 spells CASLRGTGSRTEAFF. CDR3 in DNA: TGTGCCAGCTTAAGGGGGACAGGGAGTCGGACTGAAGCTTTCTTT.

The CDR3 DNA reads TGTGCCAGCAGCCACCGGGTTTTCTCCTACGAGCAGTACTTC. This encodes CASSHRVFSYEQYF. V is TRBV3-1 and J is TRBJ2-7; D ambiguous. Germline CDR1 reads LGHDT; CDR2 reads YNNKEL (reference sequence). The V end lost 3 bases, the J end lost 0 bases, and 9 bases lay between the germline ends. CDR3 size: 14 residues.

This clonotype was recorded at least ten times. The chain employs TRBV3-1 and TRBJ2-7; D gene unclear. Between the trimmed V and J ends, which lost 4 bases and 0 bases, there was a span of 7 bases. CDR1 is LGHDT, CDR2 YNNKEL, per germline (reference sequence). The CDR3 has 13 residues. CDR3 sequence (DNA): TGTGCCAGCAGCCCCACCACCTCCTACGAGCAGTACTTC. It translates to CASSPTTSYEQYF.

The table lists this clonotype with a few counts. This chain's CDR3 is CASSSTTALNPGDTQYF. The CDR3 DNA sequence: TGTGCCAGCAGCTCTACGACAGCCCTCAACCCAGGAGATACGCAGTATTTT. The chain couples TRBV7-2 to TRBJ2-3; the D gene is possibly TRBD1 (5 bases). The V gene's germline CDR1 is SGHTA and CDR2 FQGNSA. Trimming removed 4 bases at V and 5 bases at J, with 22 bases between. The CDR3 is 17 amino acids. Full variable domain (missing parts from reference TRBV7-2 and TRBJ2-3): GAGVSQSPSNKVTEKGKDVELRCDPISGHTALYWYRQSLGQGLEFLIYFQGNSAPDKSGLPSDRFSAERTGGSVSTLTIQRTQQEDSAVYLCASSSTTALNPGDTQYFGPGTRLTVL.

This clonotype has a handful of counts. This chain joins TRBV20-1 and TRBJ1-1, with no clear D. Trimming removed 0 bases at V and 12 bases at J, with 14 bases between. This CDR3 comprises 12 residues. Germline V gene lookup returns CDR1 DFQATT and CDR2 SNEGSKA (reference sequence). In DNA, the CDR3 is TGCAGTGCTAGAGATCGTGGCTTTCAGTCTTTCTTT. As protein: CSARDRGFQSFF.

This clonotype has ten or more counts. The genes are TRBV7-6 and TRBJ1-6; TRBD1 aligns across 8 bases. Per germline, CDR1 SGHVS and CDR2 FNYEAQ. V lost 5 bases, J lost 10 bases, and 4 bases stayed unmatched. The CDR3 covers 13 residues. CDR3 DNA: TGTGCCAGCAGCCCTCGACAGGGGTCACCCCTCCACTTT. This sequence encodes CASSPRQGSPLHF.

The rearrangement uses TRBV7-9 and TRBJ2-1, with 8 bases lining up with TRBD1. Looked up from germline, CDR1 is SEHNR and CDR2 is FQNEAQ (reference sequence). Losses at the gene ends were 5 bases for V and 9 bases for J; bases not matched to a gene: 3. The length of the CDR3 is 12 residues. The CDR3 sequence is CASSATGVEQFF. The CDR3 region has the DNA TGTGCCAGCAGCGCGACAGGGGTTGAGCAGTTCTTC.

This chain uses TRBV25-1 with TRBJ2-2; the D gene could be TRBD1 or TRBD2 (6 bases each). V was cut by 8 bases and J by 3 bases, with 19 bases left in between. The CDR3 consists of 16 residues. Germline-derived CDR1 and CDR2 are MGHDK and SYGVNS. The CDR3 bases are TGTGCCAGCCAGGGGCGGGGCAGGTACGACACCGGGGAGCTGTTTTTT. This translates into CASQGRGRYDTGELFF.

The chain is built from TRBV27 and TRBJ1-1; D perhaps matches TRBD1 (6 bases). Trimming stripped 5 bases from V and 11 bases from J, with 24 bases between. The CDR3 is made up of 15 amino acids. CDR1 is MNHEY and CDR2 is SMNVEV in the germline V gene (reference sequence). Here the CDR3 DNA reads TGTGCCAGCAGTCGACTCGTCACAGGGATGACGTTGGCTTTCTTT. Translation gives CASSRLVTGMTLAFF.

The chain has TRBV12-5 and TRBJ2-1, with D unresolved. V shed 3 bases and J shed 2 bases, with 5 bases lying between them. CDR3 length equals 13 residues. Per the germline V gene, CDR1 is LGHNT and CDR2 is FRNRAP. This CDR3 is CASGFSPYNEQFF. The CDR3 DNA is TGTGCTAGTGGTTTTTCTCCCTACAATGAGCAGTTCTTC.

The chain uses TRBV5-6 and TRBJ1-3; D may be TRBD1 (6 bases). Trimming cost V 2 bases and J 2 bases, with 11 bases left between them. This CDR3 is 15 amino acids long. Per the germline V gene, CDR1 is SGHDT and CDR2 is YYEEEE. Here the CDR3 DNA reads TGTGCCAGCAGCTTAGGACAGAACCCTGGAAACACCATATATTTT. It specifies CASSLGQNPGNTIYF.

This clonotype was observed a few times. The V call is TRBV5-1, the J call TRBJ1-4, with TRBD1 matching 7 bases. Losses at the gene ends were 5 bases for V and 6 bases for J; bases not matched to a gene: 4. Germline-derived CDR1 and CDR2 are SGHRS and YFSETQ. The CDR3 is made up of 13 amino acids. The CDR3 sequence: CASRSQGYEKLFF. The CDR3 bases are TGCGCCAGCAGGTCACAGGGGTATGAAAAACTGTTTTTT.

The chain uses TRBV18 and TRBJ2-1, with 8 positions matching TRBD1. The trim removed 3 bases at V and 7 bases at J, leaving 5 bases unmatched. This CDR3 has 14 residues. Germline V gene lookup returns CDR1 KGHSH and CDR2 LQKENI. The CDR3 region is CASSPLGQVNEQFF. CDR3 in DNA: TGTGCCAGCTCACCCCTGGGACAGGTGAATGAGCAGTTCTTC. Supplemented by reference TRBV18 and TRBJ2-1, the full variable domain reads NAGVMQNPRHLVRRRGQEARLRCSPMKGHSHVYWYRQLPEEGLKFMVYLQKENIIDESGMPKERFSAEFPKEGPSILRIQQVVRGDSAAYFCASSPLGQVNEQFFGPGTRLTVL.

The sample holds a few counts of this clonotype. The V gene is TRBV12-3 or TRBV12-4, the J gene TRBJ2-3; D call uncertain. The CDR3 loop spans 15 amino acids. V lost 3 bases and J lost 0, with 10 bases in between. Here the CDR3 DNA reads TGTGCCAGCAGTTTTAAGAGCGCAAGCACAGATACGCAGTATTTT. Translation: CASSFKSASTDTQYF.

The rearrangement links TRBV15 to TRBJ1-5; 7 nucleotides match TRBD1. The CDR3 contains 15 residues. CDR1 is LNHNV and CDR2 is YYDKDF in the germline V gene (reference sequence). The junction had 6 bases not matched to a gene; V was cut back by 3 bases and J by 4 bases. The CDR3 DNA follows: TGTGCCACCAGCAGCGAGGGACAGAGAAATCAGCCCCAGCATTTT. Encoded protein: CATSSEGQRNQPQHF.

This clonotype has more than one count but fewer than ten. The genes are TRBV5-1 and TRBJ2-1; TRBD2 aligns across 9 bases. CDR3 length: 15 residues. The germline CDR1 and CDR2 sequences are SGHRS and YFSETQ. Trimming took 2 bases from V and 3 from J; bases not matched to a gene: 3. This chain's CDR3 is CASSFPTSGYNEQFF. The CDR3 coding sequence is TGCGCCAGCAGCTTCCCGACTAGCGGCTACAATGAGCAGTTCTTC.

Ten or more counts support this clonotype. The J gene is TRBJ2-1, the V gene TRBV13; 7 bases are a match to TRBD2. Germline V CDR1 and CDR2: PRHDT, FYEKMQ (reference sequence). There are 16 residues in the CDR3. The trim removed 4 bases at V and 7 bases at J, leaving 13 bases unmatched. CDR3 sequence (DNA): TGTGCCAGCAGCTCTCGAAGCGGGGAGGGTCAAAATGAGCAGTTCTTC. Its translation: CASSSRSGEGQNEQFF.

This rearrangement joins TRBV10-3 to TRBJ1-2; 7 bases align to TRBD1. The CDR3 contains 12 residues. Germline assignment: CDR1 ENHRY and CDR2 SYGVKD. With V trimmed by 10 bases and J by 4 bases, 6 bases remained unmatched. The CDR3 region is CATADRTYGYTF. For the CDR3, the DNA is TGTGCCACAGCGGACAGGACCTATGGCTACACCTTC.

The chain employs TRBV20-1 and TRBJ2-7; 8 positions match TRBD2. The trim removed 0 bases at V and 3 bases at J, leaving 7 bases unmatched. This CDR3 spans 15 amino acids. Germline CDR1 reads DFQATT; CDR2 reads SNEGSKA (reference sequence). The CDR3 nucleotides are TGCAGTGCTAGAGATGCCTCTACTAGCGGCTACGAGCAGTACTTC. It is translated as CSARDASTSGYEQYF.

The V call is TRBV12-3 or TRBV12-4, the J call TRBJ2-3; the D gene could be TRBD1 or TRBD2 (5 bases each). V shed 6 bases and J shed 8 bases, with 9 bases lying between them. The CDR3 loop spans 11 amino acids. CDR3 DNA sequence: TGTGCCAGCAGCACCGGGACTACGCAGTATTTT. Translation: CASSTGTTQYF.

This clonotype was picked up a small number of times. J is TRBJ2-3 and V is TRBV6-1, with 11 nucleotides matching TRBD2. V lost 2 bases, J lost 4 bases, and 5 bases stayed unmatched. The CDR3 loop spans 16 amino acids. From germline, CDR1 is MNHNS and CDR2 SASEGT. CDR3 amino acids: CASSEISGGAPDTQYF. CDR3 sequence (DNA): TGTGCCAGCAGTGAAATTAGCGGGGGGGCCCCAGATACGCAGTATTTT.

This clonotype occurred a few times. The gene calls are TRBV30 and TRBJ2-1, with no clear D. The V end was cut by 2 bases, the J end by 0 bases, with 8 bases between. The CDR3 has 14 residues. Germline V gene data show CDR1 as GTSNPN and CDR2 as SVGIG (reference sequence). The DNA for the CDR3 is TGTGCCTGGAGTCCCCGTAGCTCCTACAATGAGCAGTTCTTC. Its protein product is CAWSPRSSYNEQFF.

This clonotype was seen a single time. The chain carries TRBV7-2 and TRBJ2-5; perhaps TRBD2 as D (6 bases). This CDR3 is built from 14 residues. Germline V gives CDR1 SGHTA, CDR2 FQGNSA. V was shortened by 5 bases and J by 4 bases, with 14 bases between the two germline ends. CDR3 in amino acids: CASSGGGPRETQYF. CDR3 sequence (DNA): TGTGCCAGCAGCGGCGGAGGGCCGAGAGAGACCCAGTACTTC.

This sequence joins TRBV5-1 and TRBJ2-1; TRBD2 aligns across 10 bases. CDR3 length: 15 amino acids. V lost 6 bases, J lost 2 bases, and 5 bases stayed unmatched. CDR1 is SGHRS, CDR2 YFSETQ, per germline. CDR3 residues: CASTLLAGAYNEQFF. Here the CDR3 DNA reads TGCGCCAGCACCCTTCTAGCGGGGGCCTACAATGAGCAGTTCTTC.

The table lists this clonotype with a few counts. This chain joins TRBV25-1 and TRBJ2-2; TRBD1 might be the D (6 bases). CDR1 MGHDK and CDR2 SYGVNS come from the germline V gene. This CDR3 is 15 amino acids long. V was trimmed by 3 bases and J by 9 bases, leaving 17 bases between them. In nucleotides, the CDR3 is TGTGCCAGCAGTGATCGGAAACCAGGGGAGCGGGAGCTGTTTTTT. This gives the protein CASSDRKPGERELFF.

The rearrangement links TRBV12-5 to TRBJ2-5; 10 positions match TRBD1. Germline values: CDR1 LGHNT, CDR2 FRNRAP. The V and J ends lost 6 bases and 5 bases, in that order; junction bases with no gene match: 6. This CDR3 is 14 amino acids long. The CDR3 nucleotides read TGTGCTAGTGGCCCCGGGACAGGGGTTGAGACCCAGTACTTC. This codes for CASGPGTGVETQYF. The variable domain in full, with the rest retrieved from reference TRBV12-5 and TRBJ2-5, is DARVTQTPRHKVTEMGQEVTMRCQPILGHNTVFWYRQTMMQGLELLAYFRNRAPLDDSGMPKDRFSAEMPDATLATLKIQPSEPRDSAVYFCASGPGTGVETQYFGPGTRLLVL.

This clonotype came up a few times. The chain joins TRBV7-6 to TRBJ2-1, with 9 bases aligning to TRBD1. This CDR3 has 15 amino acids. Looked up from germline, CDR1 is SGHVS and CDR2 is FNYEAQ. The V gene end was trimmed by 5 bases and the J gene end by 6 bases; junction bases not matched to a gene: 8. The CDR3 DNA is TGTGCCAGCAGCGGACGGGACAGGGCGATCAATGAGCAGTTCTTC. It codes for CASSGRDRAINEQFF.

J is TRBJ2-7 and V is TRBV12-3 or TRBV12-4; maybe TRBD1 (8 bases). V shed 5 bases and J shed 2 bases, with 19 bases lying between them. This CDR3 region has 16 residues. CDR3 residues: CASSPEYRGTTYEQYF. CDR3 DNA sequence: TGTGCCAGCAGTCCGGAATACAGGGGGACTACCTACGAGCAGTACTTC.